These 18 T cell receptor beta chains came from one sample sequenced in a study of CD4+ T cells in melanoma. TCRdb's copy holds only in-frame clones and misses some; the assay was immunoSEQ multiplex PCR. The table includes more than 12,000 clones, roughly three fifths detected once. Sequencing was performed on cells from a culture (not recorded whether cultured in vitro). Every receptor here comes from a human donor with melanoma.

The chain uses TRBV9 and TRBJ1-1; D gene ambiguous. Trimming took 0 bases from V and 0 from J, leaving 9 bases between them. The CDR3 loop spans 15 amino acids. Germline-derived CDR1 and CDR2 are SGDLS and YYNGEE. In DNA, the CDR3 is TGTGCCAGCAGCGTAGCTGGTCGGATGAACACTGAAGCTTTCTTT. Protein sequence: CASSVAGRMNTEAFF.

V usage is TRBV6-6 and J usage is TRBJ1-6; D is possibly TRBD1 (6 bases). From germline, CDR1 is MNHNY and CDR2 SVGAGI (reference sequence). Trimming stripped 5 bases from V and 5 bases from J, with 16 bases between. The CDR3 has 16 amino acids. The CDR3 region is CASSRVPPGDNSPLHF. DNA for the CDR3: TGTGCCAGCAGTCGAGTCCCCCCAGGGGATAATTCACCCCTCCACTTT.

This clone was seen a handful of times. This chain links TRBV5-1 with TRBJ2-7, with D tentatively TRBD2 (6 bases). The CDR3 has 14 residues. Trimming cost V 3 bases and J 5 bases, with 15 bases left between them. Germline V gene lookup returns CDR1 SGHRS and CDR2 YFSETQ. DNA for the CDR3: TGCGCCAGCAGCTCAGGCTCGGAGGGTCACGAGCAGTACTTC. It specifies CASSSGSEGHEQYF.

V gene TRBV18 combines with J gene TRBJ2-3; D not resolved. CDR1 is KGHSH, CDR2 LQKENI, per germline. This CDR3 has 13 amino acids. Trimming left V 3 bases short and J 5 bases short, with 9 bases between. CDR3 sequence: CASSPSNGDTQYF. In DNA, the CDR3 is TGTGCCAGCTCACCGAGCAACGGAGATACGCAGTATTTT.

The rearrangement joins TRBV6-1 to TRBJ1-1; D gene unclear. The CDR3 sequence is 13 residues long. Trimming pared 4 bases from V and 3 bases from J, leaving 9 bases between. CDR1 MNHNS and CDR2 SASEGT come from the germline V gene. The CDR3: CASSARMHTEAFF. In nucleotides, the CDR3 is TGTGCCAGCAGTGCTCGCATGCACACTGAAGCTTTCTTT.

In the case of this clone: In the same sample, other DNA sequences code for this CDR3. The chain employs TRBV25-1 and TRBJ2-5; either TRBD1 or TRBD2 may supply D (6 bases each). Germline lookup yields CDR1 MGHDK and CDR2 SYGVNS. Trimming took 3 bases from V and 5 from J, leaving 16 bases between them. The CDR3 length is 15 residues. In DNA, the CDR3 is TGTGCCAGCAGTGAGAACCGGGGGCAGGTGGAGACCCAGTACTTC. Translation: CASSENRGQVETQYF.

This clone has only one observation. CDR3 sequence reads: CASSLDRTNEKLFF. For the CDR3, the DNA is TGTGCCAGCAGCCTCGACAGAACTAATGAAAAACTGTTTTTT. The chain couples TRBV7-8 to TRBJ1-4; D is possibly TRBD1 (5 bases). Germline V gives CDR1 SGHVS, CDR2 FQNEAQ. V was trimmed by 5 bases and J by 1 base, leaving 8 bases between them. There are 14 residues in the CDR3.

The chain has TRBV4-1 and TRBJ2-5; 7 positions agree with TRBD1. Germline V gene sequence: CDR1 MGHRA, CDR2 YSYEKL. J gave up 3 bases and V 1 base, and 8 bases lay outside the gene matches. The CDR3 totals 16 residues. In nucleotides, the CDR3 is TGCGCCAGCAGCCAAGTACAAGGGGGCGCGGAAGAGACCCAGTACTTC. Amino acids: CASSQVQGGAEETQYF.

V gene TRBV7-3 combines with J gene TRBJ1-1; no reliable D call. The CDR3 has 14 residues. In germline, CDR1 is SGHTA, CDR2 FQGTGA. Trimming cost V 2 bases and J 8 bases, with 15 bases left between them. The CDR3: CASSLGPTAREAFF. The CDR3 DNA reads as TGTGCCAGCAGCTTAGGACCCACCGCGAGGGAAGCTTTCTTT.

V and J are TRBV7-3 and TRBJ2-2, with D unresolved. The CDR3 extends over 13 amino acids. Germline lookup yields CDR1 SGHTA and CDR2 FQGTGA. Between the trimmed V and J ends, which lost 0 bases and 7 bases, there was a span of 6 bases. CDR3 in amino acids: CASSLTRVGELFF. CDR3 nucleotides: TGTGCCAGCAGCTTAACCCGGGTCGGGGAGCTGTTTTTT.

The chain joins TRBV7-8 to TRBJ2-6; either TRBD1 or TRBD2 may supply D (6 bases each). Germline V gives CDR1 SGHVS, CDR2 FQNEAQ. CDR3 length: 18 residues. V was clipped by 3 bases and J by 0 bases, with 15 bases between them. The CDR3 bases are TGTGCCAGCAGCTTTGTCACGGGGGCCTTCTCTGGGGCCAACGTCCTGACTTTC. Amino acids: CASSFVTGAFSGANVLTF. Full variable domain (rest looked up from reference TRBV7-8 and TRBJ2-6): GAGVSQSPRYKVAKRGQDVALRCDPISGHVSLFWYQQALGQGPEFLTYFQNEAQLDKSGLPSDRFFAERPEGSVSTLKIQRTQQEDSAVYLCASSFVTGAFSGANVLTFGAGSRLTVL.

For the CDR3, the DNA is TGCGCCAGCAGCTTGGCCACGGCCGCGTTCGCCGGGGAGCTGTTTTTT. Encoded protein: CASSLATAAFAGELFF. The chain links TRBV5-1 to TRBJ2-2; D unclear. V shed 0 bases and J shed 6 bases, with 15 bases lying between them. The CDR3 length is 16 residues. Germline CDR1 SGHRS, CDR2 YFSETQ.

The J gene is TRBJ1-5, the V gene TRBV6-5; TRBD1 is a possible D gene (5 bases). Germline assignment: CDR1 MNHEY and CDR2 SVGAGI. V lost 6 bases, J lost 0 bases, and 12 bases lay in between. This CDR3 is built from 15 residues. The CDR3 DNA reads as TGTGCCAGCAGCAGGGCCTCAAATAGCAATCAGCCCCAGCATTTT. Its translation: CASSRASNSNQPQHF.

The J gene is TRBJ1-2, the V gene TRBV7-2, with D possibly TRBD1 on 5 matching bases. The CDR3 runs 16 residues. Trimming left V 2 bases short and J 1 base short, with 14 bases between. From germline, CDR1 is SGHTA and CDR2 FQGNSA. CDR3 DNA: TGTGCCAGCAGCTTATTTGTAGGGACTGGTAACTATGGCTACACCTTC. Its protein product is CASSLFVGTGNYGYTF.

This sequence joins TRBV5-1 and TRBJ2-1; 8 nucleotides align to TRBD2. V was clipped by 3 bases and J by 6 bases; unmatched bases: 8. The CDR3 spans 15 residues. Germline V gives CDR1 SGHRS, CDR2 YFSETQ. CDR3 amino acids: CASSSKTGTSNEQFF. The DNA of the CDR3 is TGCGCCAGCAGCTCGAAGACCGGGACTAGCAATGAGCAGTTCTTC.

This clone has only a few counts. J is TRBJ1-1 and V is TRBV21-1; the tabulated D call, TRBD1, remains unverified against the DNA. TRBV21-1 is reported as a pseudogene. The CDR3 extends over 14 amino acids. The CDR3 DNA reads as TGTGCCAGCAGCAGAAAGGGGATGAACACTGAAGCTTTCTTT. This codes for CASSRKGMNTEAFF.

The chain employs TRBV5-1 and TRBJ2-1, with 7 bases aligning to TRBD2. V gave up 2 bases and J gave up 9 bases; unmatched junction bases: 8. The germline CDR1 and CDR2 sequences are SGHRS and YFSETQ. The CDR3 extends over 14 amino acids. This CDR3 reads CASSLELAEVEQFF. The CDR3 DNA follows: TGCGCCAGCAGCTTAGAGCTAGCGGAGGTTGAGCAGTTCTTC.

The chain recombines TRBV10-3 with TRBJ2-7; D gene ambiguous. CDR3 length: 17 residues. Trimming cost V 6 bases and J 1 base, with 22 bases left between them. Per germline, CDR1 ENHRY and CDR2 SYGVKD. The CDR3 sequence is CAISDPPVKSGSYEQYF. CDR3 DNA: TGTGCCATCAGCGACCCGCCAGTAAAGTCTGGGTCCTACGAGCAGTACTTC.